This T cell receptor beta chain comes out of a study of shared clonotypes between healthy human individuals. Whole-study results and caveats: Limitation of the genetic and exposure-history diversity represented came from the few donors. Exclusively blood specimens were collected; tissue repertoires likely differ.

CDR1 MNHEY and CDR2 SMNVEV come from the germline V gene (reference sequence). This CDR3 comprises 13 residues. The V gene lost 3 bases and the J gene lost 5 bases, with 8 bases spanning the gap. As to this clone: The antigen remains unidentified.

Deep was the level at which the assay was run. Sequencing used immunoSEQ multiplex PCR; TCRdb keeps in-frame clones, though not all of them. The sample lists hundreds of thousands of clones, roughly 73% occurring once. This chain links TRBV27 with TRBJ1-5; D call uncertain. Sequenced input: memory CD4+ T cells sorted from blood. Subset described: CD45RA-negative fraction. The source is a woman in her thirties in good health. CDR3 sequence reads: CASSLPPHQPQHF. The CDR3, as DNA: TGTGCCAGCAGTTTGCCCCCCCATCAGCCCCAGCATTTT.